This T cell receptor (beta chain) was profiled in a study of blood T cell repertoires in COVID-19. For the study at large: The United States, Italy and Spain supplied acute and convalescent COVID-19 samples. Nucleic acid was either cDNA or gDNA, and it came from T cells, B-cell-depleted T cells, or PBMCs.

Authors' methods: Estimates of nucleated cell counts were drawn from the amplification of reference gene primers. The method was immunoSEQ multiplex PCR; TCRdb's version includes in-frame clones alone and lacks a portion of them. V and J calls and clone size are given by that table; D and trimming were obtained from the DNA. This table has roughly 130,000 clones, 88% appearing once. Sequencing was carried out using peripheral blood. This clonotype was obtained from a human donor with COVID-19, enrolled during active disease. The donor label of this sample is uncertain.

The CDR3 DNA follows: TGTGCCAGCAGTGAAGGGGACAGCTCCTACAATGAGCAGTTCTTC. Protein sequence: CASSEGDSSYNEQFF. The chain combines TRBV2 with TRBJ2-1; 7 bases are a match to TRBD1. The CDR3 covers 15 residues. After removal of 1 base from V and 0 bases from J, the junction contained 0 bases not matched to a gene. Germline V gene data show CDR1 as SNHLY and CDR2 as FYNNEI.